Listed here is a single T cell receptor (beta chain). TCRdb's copy holds only in-frame clones and misses some; the assay was immunoSEQ multiplex PCR. The sample includes 55,000 to 80,000 clones, roughly 96% of them seen just once. The data were obtained in a study of technical replicates of blood from several donors. CDR1 is MNHNS and CDR2 is SASEGT in the germline V gene. The germline V and J ends were trimmed by 4 bases and 6 bases, with 13 bases remaining between them. This CDR3 contains 14 residues. The sample consisted of T cells isolated from PBMCs. The V gene is TRBV6-1, the J gene TRBJ2-1; TRBD1 might be the D (6 bases). The receptor's source is a human donor in good health. DNA of the CDR3: TGTGCCAGCAGTGCTGGGGGCCCTCTCAATGAGCAGTTCTTC. Its protein product is CASSAGGPLNEQFF.